This record looks at one T cell receptor beta chain sequence and its context. The antigen it recognizes is unknown. Within one base of it there is no much larger clone, and no base qualities were kept. These data come from a study of OX40 agonist ivuxolimab in advanced cancers. As for the study more broadly: Ivuxolimab, which targeted the costimulatory receptor OX40 (CD134), was an agonistic, fully human IgG2 monoclonal antibody. Partial responses occurred in three dose-escalation patients: two with cutaneous melanoma and one with hepatocellular carcinoma. Intravenous ivuxolimab was administered to patients every 2 weeks at six dose levels: 0.01, 0.1, 0.3, 1.5, 3 and 10 mg/kg. The purpose of peripheral TCRbeta sequencing was to test whether ivuxolimab changed TCR sequence diversity and led to clonal T-cell expansion. The paper covers the monotherapy dose-escalation part of the phase I ivuxolimab trial, which included N = 52 patients. The dose-escalation cohort was roughly 80% male with a mean age of roughly 62 years, ranging from roughly 23 to 85. Among the 50 to 55 dose-escalation patients, approximately 20 had hepatocellular carcinoma, 15 or so melanoma, 9 renal cell carcinoma and 9 head and neck cancer. Prior anti-PD-1, anti-PD-L1 or anti-CTLA-4 therapy was permitted, and checkpoint inhibitors had been received by about 36% of dose-escalation patients. Findings and caveats that apply to the study as a whole: Low levels of normalized T-cell clonal expansion were also seen in some nonresponding patients. Which antigens the clonally expanded peripheral T cells were specific for was not determined. At doses of 0.1 to 3.0 mg/kg, clonal expansion of both CD4+ and CD8+ T cells in blood was seen between baseline and week 6. After ivuxolimab, expanded clones were on average more numerous among CD8+ T cells than among CD4+ T cells. In the 0.1-3.0 mg/kg groups, partial responders had among the lowest normalized peripheral clonal expansion, particularly in CD8+ T cells.

The CDR3 covers 17 residues, taking in both the cysteine and the phenylalanine. CDR3 DNA only is kept here, 51 bases in frame from base 1. V is pared back by 2 bases and J by 4 bases, with 20 bases lying between the germline termini. CDR1 and CDR2 (MDHEN, SYDVKM) derive from the germline V gene. Patients with a history of autoimmune disease or receiving systemic immunosuppression were excluded from the trial. In every dose cohort, peripheral blood was drawn for TCR sequencing at baseline, cycle 4 day 1, and cycle 7 day 1. The samples were drawn from a first-in-human, open-label, multicenter phase I dose-escalation trial of ivuxolimab. Adults with locally advanced or metastatic melanoma, renal cell, hepatocellular, or head and neck squamous cell carcinoma were enrolled in the trial. Before TCR sequencing, CD4+ T cells and CD8+ T cells from peripheral blood were sorted into separate populations. Genomic DNA was extracted from sorted cells for sequencing of the TCRbeta CDR3 region. The immunoSEQ Assay was used for sequencing of TCRbeta CDR3 regions. Sourced from immuneACCESS, this table was stored by TCRdb with only in-frame sequences that have V and J called. A share of the clones is absent; for the studies checked, an unresolved V gene accounts for under half, and the remainder has no known explanation. Present in this sample are approximately 99,000 clones, roughly 95% of which were seen just once. 0.15% to 0.2% of the sample comes from the top ten.

The receptor chain draws on TRBV28 and TRBJ1-2, with the D gene not confidently named. The source of this sequence is an adult with an advanced solid tumor such as melanoma, head and neck, liver or kidney cancer. Sample: CD4+ or CD8+ T cells sorted from blood, taken in a trial of the OX40 agonist ivuxolimab. At the DNA level, the sequence is TGTGCCAGCAGTTTACCCCCCCCCGTCGGCTATACCTATGGCTACACCTTC. This encodes CASSLPPPVGYTYGYTF.